This is a list of T cell receptor beta chains from one sample in a study of T cell responses to AZD1222 COVID-19 vaccine. This table comes from immunoSEQ multiplex PCR, and its TCRdb copy is limited to in-frame clones, with some not included. The table records more than 95,000 clones, more than 85% of them present only once. Specimen: peripheral blood, collected on day 0 of AZD1222 vaccination. Every receptor here comes from an adult in good health. The CDR3 runs from the conserved cysteine through the conserved F or W. The D gene is left open where the match is weak. Where a row states a size, it is once, few, many or the class of an expanded clone; other rows omit it.

v_call	cdr3_length	clone_size	j_call	d_call	cdr3_aa	cdr3_nt
TRBV3-1/TRBV3-2	15	NA	TRBJ1-2	NA	CASSQDLQGFQGYTF	TGTGCCAGCAGCCAAGATTTACAGGGATTCCAGGGCTACACCTTC
TRBV6-4	13	few	TRBJ1-1	NA	CASSVQANTEAFF	TGTGCCAGCAGTGTACAGGCGAACACTGAAGCTTTCTTT
TRBV20-1	10	NA	TRBJ2-7	NA	CSATGVEQYF	TGCAGTGCTACAGGGGTCGAGCAGTACTTC
TRBV18	15	NA	TRBJ2-7	TRBD1	CASSPEQGLAYEQYF	TGTGCCAGCTCACCAGAACAGGGGTTAGCCTACGAGCAGTACTTC
TRBV5-1	13	NA	TRBJ1-1	NA	CASSIAGSTEAFF	TGCGCCAGCAGTATTGCCGGGTCCACTGAAGCTTTCTTT
TRBV5-1	16	NA	TRBJ2-7	TRBD1	CASSLGRGQGASEQYF	TGCGCCAGCAGCTTGGGAAGGGGACAGGGGGCGTCCGAGCAGTACTTC
TRBV6-5	16	NA	TRBJ2-1	TRBD2	CASSSGRTSGNNEQFF	TGTGCCAGCAGTTCCGGAAGGACTAGCGGGAACAATGAGCAGTTCTTC
TRBV6-6	17	NA	TRBJ2-5	TRBD1	CASSGSYRQGLQETQYF	TGTGCCAGCAGTGGATCATACCGACAGGGGCTCCAAGAGACCCAGTACTTC
TRBV6-5	14	once	TRBJ2-7	NA	CASSYSGQDYEQYF	TGTGCCAGCAGTTACTCGGGGCAGGATTACGAGCAGTACTTC
TRBV28	15	NA	TRBJ2-2	TRBD1	CASSLGQWATGELFF	TGTGCCAGCAGTCTGGGACAGTGGGCCACCGGGGAGCTGTTTTTT
TRBV6-4	15	NA	TRBJ2-3	TRBD2	CASSETSGGTDTQYF	TGTGCCAGCAGTGAGACTAGCGGGGGCACAGATACGCAGTATTTT